This TCR beta chain came from a study of T cells after yellow fever vaccination. General study findings and limits: Some clonotypes were seen in both the CD4 and the CD8 compartments. These made up a small share and likely arose from convergent recombination. It was the secondary response that reached its peak faster, day 5 versus 15, but it was weaker.

It was through 5'RACE template switching that TCR cDNA was made, with a universal primer site and UMIs added. One entry per CDR3 protein, called by TCRdb with MiXCR from the 5' RACE reads. Among 250,000 to 400,000 distinct CDR3 sequences listed, around 4.5% were seen once. This clonotype was counted ten times or more. The target antigen is unknown. Germline V gene lookup returns CDR1 SGHTA and CDR2 FQGTGA. The CDR3 has 15 residues. V lost 1 base and J 3 bases, leaving 13 bases between the germline ends. The chain uses TRBV7-3 and TRBJ2-7, with D hard to call. The receptor was isolated from a man younger than 35 who received the YFV17D yellow fever vaccine. Sequenced here: PBMCs, sampled 15 days after the yellow fever booster vaccination. The CDR3 sequence: CASSLNPARIYEQYF. The DNA for the CDR3 is TGTGCCAGCAGCTTAAATCCGGCGCGAATCTACGAGCAGTACTTC.